This T cell receptor (beta chain) stems from a study of T cell repertoires in cytomegalovirus infection. Overall study findings and caveats: CMV-specific HLA-C-restricted TCR beta clonotypes dominated the ex vivo response.

The germline CDR1 and CDR2 sequences are LNHDA and SQIVND (reference sequence). The CDR3 length is 18 residues. The J segment lost 0 bases and the V segment lost 8 bases, leaving 17 bases of the junction unmatched. On this clonotype itself: Antigen unknown.

A single record per CDR3 protein comes from TCRdb applying MiXCR to the reads. The sample shows 700,000 to 900,000 distinct CDR3 sequences, about 27% of them seen only once. The sequencing used cultured CD8+ T cells from PBMCs, collected from culture after CMV antigen stimulation. The receptor was isolated from a human donor in good health (CMV status not recorded). Some clones in this sample may be carry-over from other donors' samples. This sequence joins TRBV19 and TRBJ1-1; 8 bases align to TRBD1. In DNA form, the CDR3 reads TGTGCCAGTTCCCGCCTGGACAGGGTAGACGGTATGAACACTGAAGCTTTCTTT. This codes for CASSRLDRVDGMNTEAFF.